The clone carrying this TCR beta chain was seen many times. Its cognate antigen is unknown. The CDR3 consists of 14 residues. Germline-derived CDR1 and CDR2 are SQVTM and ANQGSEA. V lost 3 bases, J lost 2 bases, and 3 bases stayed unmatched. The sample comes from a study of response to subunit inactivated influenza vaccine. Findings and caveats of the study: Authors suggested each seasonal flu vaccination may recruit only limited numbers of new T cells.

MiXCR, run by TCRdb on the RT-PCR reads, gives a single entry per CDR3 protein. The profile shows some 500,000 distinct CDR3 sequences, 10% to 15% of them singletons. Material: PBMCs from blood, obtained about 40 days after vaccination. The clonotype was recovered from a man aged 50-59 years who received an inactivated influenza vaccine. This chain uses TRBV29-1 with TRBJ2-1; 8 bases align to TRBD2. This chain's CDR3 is CSVDRGGPYNEQFF. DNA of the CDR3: TGCAGCGTTGATCGGGGGGGGCCCTACAATGAGCAGTTCTTC.